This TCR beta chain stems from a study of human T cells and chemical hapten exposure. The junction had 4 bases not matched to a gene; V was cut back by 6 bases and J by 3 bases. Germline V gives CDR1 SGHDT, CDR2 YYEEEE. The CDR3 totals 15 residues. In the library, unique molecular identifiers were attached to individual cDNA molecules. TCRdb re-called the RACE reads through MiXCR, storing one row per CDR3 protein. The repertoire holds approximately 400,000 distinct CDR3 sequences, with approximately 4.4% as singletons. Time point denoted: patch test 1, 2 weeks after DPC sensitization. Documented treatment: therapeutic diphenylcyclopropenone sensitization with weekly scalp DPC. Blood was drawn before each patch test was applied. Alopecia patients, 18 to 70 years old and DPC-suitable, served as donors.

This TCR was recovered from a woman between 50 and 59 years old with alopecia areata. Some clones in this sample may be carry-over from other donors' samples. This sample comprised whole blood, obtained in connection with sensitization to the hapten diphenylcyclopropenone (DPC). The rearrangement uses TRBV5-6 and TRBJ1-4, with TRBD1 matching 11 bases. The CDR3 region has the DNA TGTGCCAGCACCGGACAGGGGGCGGCTAATGAAAAACTGTTTTTT. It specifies CASTGQGAANEKLFF.